The present entry profiles one TCR beta chain with its context. This entry belongs to a study of tumor-infiltrating lymphocytes in primary liver carcinoma. Investigators took RNA and DNA out together from 20-30 mg of unsorted bulk tissue. V lost 5 bases and J 4 bases, leaving 30 bases between the germline ends. Germline V gives CDR1 SGHNT, CDR2 YENEEA. The CDR3 runs to 20 residues. From around 500 ng total RNA, TCR beta cDNA was generated with a primer in the constant region. It was through three nested multiplex PCR rounds of slightly modified ARM-PCR that TCR beta libraries arose. Forward primers for TRBV1-TRBV30 and a C-beta reverse primer served the first two PCR rounds, at about 10 cycles each. TCRdb re-derived calls from the multiplex PCR reads in MiXCR, one entry per CDR3 protein. The sample lists 80,000 to 100,000 distinct CDR3 sequences, approximately 72% seen once, with around 25% in the top ten.

V usage is TRBV11-3 and J usage is TRBJ1-5; D uncertain. Sequencing was done on a sample of tumor-adjacent normal liver tissue. The TCR originated in a middle-aged man with primary liver carcinoma and hepatitis B virus infection. The CDR3 loop reads CASSHARVDGVLCYNQPQHF. The CDR3 DNA is TGTGCCAGCAGCCATGCCCGAGTAGACGGGGTGTTATGCTATAATCAGCCCCAGCATTTT.